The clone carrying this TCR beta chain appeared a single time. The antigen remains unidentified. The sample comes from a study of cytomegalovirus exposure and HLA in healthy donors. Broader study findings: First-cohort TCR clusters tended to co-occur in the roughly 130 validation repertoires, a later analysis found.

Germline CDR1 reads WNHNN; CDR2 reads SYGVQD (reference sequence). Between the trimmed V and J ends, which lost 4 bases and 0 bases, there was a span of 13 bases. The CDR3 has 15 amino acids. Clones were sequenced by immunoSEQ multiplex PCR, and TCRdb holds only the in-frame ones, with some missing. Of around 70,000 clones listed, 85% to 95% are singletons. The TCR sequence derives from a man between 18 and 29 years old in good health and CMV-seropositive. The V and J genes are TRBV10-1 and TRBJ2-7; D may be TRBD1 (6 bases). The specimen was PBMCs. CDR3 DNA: TGCGCCAGCAGTGTCGGGGACACGAGCTCCTACGAGCAGTACTTC. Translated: CASSVGDTSSYEQYF.